The clone carrying this T cell receptor (beta chain) was found a few times. The antigen is unknown. PCR was performed a second time for roughly 7 to 11 cycles using a sample-barcoded 5' primer and a J-beta primer mix. Every cDNA molecule carried a tag from a template-switch adaptor bearing 12 random nucleotides. TCRdb analysed the 5' RACE reads with MiXCR anew, one entry per CDR3 protein. The repertoire holds over 1,200,000 distinct CDR3 sequences, with 55% to 75% as singletons. CDR3 length: 18 residues. The germline V gene encodes CDR1 DFQATT and CDR2 SNEGSKA (reference sequence). Trimming at V came to 0 bases and at J to 3 bases, leaving 14 bases not matched to a gene. The data were obtained in a study of blood T cells in healthy people across ages. Whole-study results and caveats: Getting older went along with TCR beta diversity per million T cells dropping roughly linearly.

The gene calls are TRBV20-1 and TRBJ2-1; 7 nucleotides line up with TRBD1. This receptor was taken from a man younger than 35 in good health. Sequencing was carried out using blood. Here the CDR3 reads CSAREVPSGQVGYNEQFF. The CDR3 DNA follows: TGCAGTGCTAGAGAGGTGCCCTCTGGACAGGTTGGCTACAATGAGCAGTTCTTC.